One sample yielded the 5 T cell receptor beta chains listed below, sequenced in a study of siplizumab effects on memory and regulatory T cells. Here immunoSEQ multiplex PCR was the method, and the copy in TCRdb shows in-frame clones only, minus some. The table includes some 96,000 clones, 94% detected once. Sequenced sample: non-Treg CD4+ T cells sorted from blood. The source of these receptors is a human donor in good health.

This chain links TRBV5-1 with TRBJ1-1; no firm D call. The CDR3 runs 15 residues. Germline CDR1 is SGHRS and CDR2 is YFSETQ. V lost 0 bases, J lost 0 bases, and 9 bases lay in between. The CDR3: CASSLEAFLNTEAFF. CDR3 DNA: TGCGCCAGCAGCTTGGAGGCATTCCTGAACACTGAAGCTTTCTTT.

J is TRBJ1-1 and V is TRBV30, with 10 bases that match TRBD1. With 5 bases clipped from V and 2 bases from J, the junction kept 2 bases outside the gene matches. The CDR3 sequence is 13 residues long. Germline CDR1 GTSNPN, CDR2 SVGIG (reference sequence). The CDR3: CAWDRGQNTEAFF. The CDR3 region has the DNA TGTGCCTGGGACAGGGGGCAAAACACTGAAGCTTTCTTT. Full variable domain (rest looked up from reference TRBV30 and TRBJ1-1): SQTIHQWPATLVQPVGSPLSLECTVEGTSNPNLYWYRQAAGRGLQLLFYSVGIGQISSEVPQNLSASRPQDRQFILSSKKLLLSDSGFYLCAWDRGQNTEAFFGQGTRLTVV.

This sequence joins TRBV6-5 and TRBJ2-7; 8 bases align to TRBD2. V dropped 7 bases and J dropped 2; count of bases not matched to a gene: 10. The CDR3 consists of 15 residues. Germline values: CDR1 MNHEY, CDR2 SVGAGI. CDR3 region: CASTFTSGSAYEQYF. The DNA for the CDR3 is TGTGCCAGCACCTTCACTAGCGGATCTGCCTACGAGCAGTACTTC.

The V gene is TRBV18, the J gene TRBJ2-1; possibly TRBD1 or TRBD2 for D (6 bases each). The CDR3 consists of 16 residues. With 2 bases removed from V and 11 bases from J, the gap between germline ends came to 22 bases. Germline CDR1 is KGHSH and CDR2 is LQKENI. The chain's CDR3 is CASSPMTFTGAVQQFF. The CDR3 DNA reads as TGTGCCAGCTCACCAATGACTTTTACGGGGGCGGTACAGCAGTTCTTC.

The CDR3 DNA reads as TGTGCCACCAGTCAGTCCGCGGGAGGGGAGACCCAGTACTTC. Protein: CATSQSAGGETQYF. The rearrangement links TRBV15 to TRBJ2-5; 9 bases are a match to TRBD2. Trimming removed 6 bases from V and 5 bases from J; junction bases left unmatched: 7. CDR1 is LNHNV, CDR2 YYDKDF, per germline (reference sequence). This CDR3 comprises 14 residues.